This T cell receptor (beta chain) was sequenced during a study of T cell changes during pregnancy in multiple sclerosis. V was trimmed by 8 bases and J by 9 bases, leaving 29 bases between them. Germline-derived CDR1 and CDR2 are SNHLY and FYNNEI. The CDR3 consists of 16 residues. Profiling relied on immunoSEQ multiplex PCR, and the TCRdb table lists in-frame clones only, not all of them. The top ten clones hold 1.5% to 2% of a sample with about 110,000 clones, 75% to 95% of them seen once. The receptor's source is a female donor with multiple sclerosis, enrolled in a pregnancy study. The input for sequencing was peripheral blood, taken before pregnancy. The rearrangement links TRBV2 to TRBJ2-7; possibly TRBD1 for D (6 bases). Here the CDR3 reads CASHHGVGGPTGRQYF. DNA for the CDR3: TGTGCCAGCCACCATGGGGTTGGGGGCCCTACGGGGAGGCAGTACTTC.